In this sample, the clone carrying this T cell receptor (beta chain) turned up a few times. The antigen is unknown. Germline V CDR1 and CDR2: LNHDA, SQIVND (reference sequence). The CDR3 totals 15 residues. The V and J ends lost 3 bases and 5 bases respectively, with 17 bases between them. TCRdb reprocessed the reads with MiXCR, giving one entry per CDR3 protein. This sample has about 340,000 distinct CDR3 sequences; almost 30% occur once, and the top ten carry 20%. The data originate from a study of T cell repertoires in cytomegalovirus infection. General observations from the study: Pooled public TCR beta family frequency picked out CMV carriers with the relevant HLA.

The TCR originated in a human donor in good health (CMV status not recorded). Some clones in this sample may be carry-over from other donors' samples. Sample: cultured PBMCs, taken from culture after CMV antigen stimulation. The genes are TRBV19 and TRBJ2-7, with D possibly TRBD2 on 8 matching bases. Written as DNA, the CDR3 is TGTGCCAGTAGTATTAGGACGGGAGGGGGCGACGAGCAGTACTTC. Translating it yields CASSIRTGGGDEQYF. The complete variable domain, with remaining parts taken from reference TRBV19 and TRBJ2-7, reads DGGITQSPKYLFRKEGQNVTLSCEQNLNHDAMYWYRQDPGQGLRLIYYSQIVNDFQKGDIAEGYSVSREKKESFPLTVTSAQKNPTAFYLCASSIRTGGGDEQYFGPGTRLTVT.